The 16 T cell receptor beta chains presented below share a single source sample, sequenced in a study of blood T cell repertoires in COVID-19. Clones were read by immunoSEQ multiplex PCR, and TCRdb kept only the in-frame ones, dropping some. The sample includes around 250,000 clones, about four fifths seen only once; the top ten take 1.9%. Material for sequencing was peripheral blood. These receptors were obtained from a man under 40 who had recovered from COVID-19.

The V gene is TRBV4-1, the J gene TRBJ2-3; 7 positions match TRBD2. The junction had 9 bases not matched to a gene; V was cut back by 0 bases and J by 0 bases. From germline, CDR1 is MGHRA and CDR2 YSYEKL. The CDR3 spans 18 residues. CDR3 coding DNA: TGCGCCAGCAGCCAAGATTGGGAAACGGGGGGAAGCACAGATACGCAGTATTTT. The encoded protein is CASSQDWETGGSTDTQYF.

This clone showed up just a few times. The CDR3 DNA reads TGTGCCACCACCGGGTTAACCGGGGAGCTGTTTTTT. Translation gives CATTGLTGELFF. The chain couples TRBV19 to TRBJ2-2; D remains ambiguous. The CDR3 runs to 12 residues. Trimming shortened V by 10 bases and J by 5 bases, and 11 bases separated the two germline ends. Germline CDR1 is LNHDA and CDR2 is SQIVND (reference sequence).

This chain joins TRBV2 and TRBJ1-6, with a possible D match to TRBD1 (6 bases). Germline loops: CDR1 SNHLY, CDR2 FYNNEI. Trimming removed 9 bases from V and 6 bases from J, with 15 bases in between. This CDR3 comprises 14 residues. The CDR3: CASGFRGRNSPLHF. Written as DNA, the CDR3 is TGTGCCAGTGGGTTCAGGGGACGTAATTCACCCCTCCACTTT. Full variable domain (missing parts from reference TRBV2 and TRBJ1-6): EPEVTQTPSHQVTQMGQEVILRCVPISNHLYFYWYRQILGQKVEFLVSFYNNEISEKSEIFDDQFSVERPDGSNFTLKIRSTKLEDSAMYFCASGFRGRNSPLHFGNGTRLTVT.

The chain combines TRBV5-1 with TRBJ1-3; 7 bases fit TRBD1. The germline V gene has CDR1 SGHRS and CDR2 YFSETQ. The CDR3 is made up of 16 amino acids. V was pared by 2 bases and J by 9 bases, with 14 bases of the junction left unmatched. Here the CDR3 DNA reads TGCGCCAGCAGCTTATCCACAGGGGATCCAGGCGGCACCATATATTTT. Translated: CASSLSTGDPGGTIYF.

For the CDR3, the DNA is TGTGCCAGCAGCCGGAGCGGTGCGGGGGGAGATACGCAGTATTTT. This sequence encodes CASSRSGAGGDTQYF. V is TRBV3-1 (or the pseudogene TRBV3-2) and J is TRBJ2-3, with 8 bases that match TRBD2. The J segment lost 5 bases and the V segment lost 4 bases, leaving 8 bases of the junction unmatched. CDR3 length equals 15 residues. Germline V gene data show CDR1 as LGHDT and CDR2 as YNNKEL (reference sequence).

This chain connects TRBV27 to TRBJ2-7; D remains ambiguous. The CDR3 is 14 amino acids. Germline lookup yields CDR1 MNHEY and CDR2 SMNVEV (reference sequence). V lost 6 bases and J 3 bases, leaving 15 bases between the germline ends. The CDR3 loop is CASSPYLQIYEQYV. CDR3 DNA: TGTGCCAGCAGCCCCTATCTCCAAATCTACGAGCAGTACGTC.

This clone was seen a single time. This chain joins TRBV7-8 and TRBJ2-3, with 15 bases identical to TRBD2. Trimming took 4 bases from V and 2 from J; bases not matched to a gene: 4. The CDR3 loop spans 17 amino acids. Germline V gives CDR1 SGHVS, CDR2 FQNEAQ. CDR3 in DNA: TGTGCCAGCAGCTCGGGACTAGCGGGGGGATACACAGATACGCAGTATTTT. Protein product: CASSSGLAGGYTDTQYF.

The V and J genes are TRBV6-5 and TRBJ1-2, with 8 bases aligning to TRBD1. CDR1 and CDR2 from the germline V gene are MNHEY and SVGAGI. J was trimmed by 7 bases and V by 6 bases; bases with no gene match: 10. This CDR3 has 14 residues. The CDR3 loop is CASSYRQGASGYTF. Here the CDR3 DNA reads TGTGCCAGCAGCTACCGCCAGGGGGCATCTGGCTACACCTTC.

The V and J genes are TRBV19 and TRBJ1-5, with 9 bases identical to TRBD1. This CDR3 has 15 amino acids. Germline V gene sequence: CDR1 LNHDA, CDR2 SQIVND (reference sequence). V was pared by 8 bases and J by 4 bases, with 9 bases of the junction left unmatched. CDR3 region: CASQGQGQGNQPQHF. CDR3 nucleotides: TGTGCCAGTCAAGGTCAGGGACAGGGAAATCAGCCCCAGCATTTT. Based on the CDR3 plus reference TRBV19 and TRBJ1-5, the full variable domain is DGGITQSPKYLFRKEGQNVTLSCEQNLNHDAMYWYRQDPGQGLRLIYYSQIVNDFQKGDIAEGYSVSREKKESFPLTVTSAQKNPTAFYLCASQGQGQGNQPQHFGDGTRLSIL.

This clone was found once. The chain carries TRBV7-9 and TRBJ2-3; D is possibly TRBD2 (6 bases). With 5 bases removed from V and 2 bases from J, the gap between germline ends came to 14 bases. CDR3 length: 15 residues. Germline V gene sequence: CDR1 SEHNR, CDR2 FQNEAQ (reference sequence). DNA of the CDR3: TGTGCCAGCAGCCTCTCCGGGACTTACACAGATACGCAGTATTTT. Encoded protein: CASSLSGTYTDTQYF.

V and J are TRBV9 and TRBJ2-3; D perhaps matches TRBD2 (5 bases). The CDR3 consists of 14 residues. CDR1 is SGDLS and CDR2 is YYNGEE in the germline V gene. The V and J ends lost 2 bases and 1 base respectively, with 8 bases between them. CDR3 residues: CASSVMGGTDTQYF. The CDR3 DNA reads as TGTGCCAGCAGCGTCATGGGAGGCACAGATACGCAGTATTTT.

The sample holds a few counts of this clone. The chain links TRBV6-5 to TRBJ1-6; D remains ambiguous. Per germline, CDR1 MNHEY and CDR2 SVGAGI. The CDR3 covers 16 residues. Trimming took 0 bases from V and 7 from J, leaving 13 bases between them. CDR3 residues: CASSYSAGYDNSPLHF. The DNA for the CDR3 is TGTGCCAGCAGTTACTCTGCGGGATACGACAATTCACCCCTCCACTTT.

The chain links TRBV5-1 to TRBJ2-3; 11 bases are shared with TRBD2. The V gene's germline CDR1 is SGHRS and CDR2 YFSETQ. After removal of 4 bases from V and 1 base from J, the junction contained 5 bases not matched to a gene. The CDR3 sequence is 16 residues long. The CDR3 region is CASSPATSGGTDTQYF. CDR3 DNA sequence: TGCGCCAGCAGCCCAGCGACTAGCGGGGGCACAGATACGCAGTATTTT. The complete variable domain, with remaining parts taken from reference TRBV5-1 and TRBJ2-3, reads KAGVTQTPRYLIKTRGQQVTLSCSPISGHRSVSWYQQTPGQGLQFLFEYFSETQRNKGNFPGRFSGRQFSNSRSEMNVSTLELGDSALYLCASSPATSGGTDTQYFGPGTRLTVL.

The chain uses TRBV6-6 and TRBJ2-7, with 9 bases that match TRBD1. The CDR3 consists of 15 residues. Germline CDR1 MNHNY, CDR2 SVGAGI (reference sequence). The trim removed 6 bases at V and 3 bases at J, leaving 9 bases unmatched. For the CDR3, the DNA is TGTGCCAGCAGGCACGACAGGGGGATCTACTACGAGCAGTACTTC. Translating it yields CASRHDRGIYYEQYF.

The V and J genes are TRBV4-1 and TRBJ2-6; TRBD2 aligns across 12 bases. CDR1 MGHRA and CDR2 YSYEKL come from the germline V gene. This CDR3 has 20 amino acids. V was clipped by 2 bases and J by 0 bases; unmatched bases: 8. This chain's CDR3 is CASSQFSPGLAGSGANVLTF. CDR3 nucleotide sequence: TGCGCCAGCAGCCAATTTTCACCGGGACTAGCGGGCTCTGGGGCCAACGTCCTGACTTTC.

The J gene is TRBJ1-1, the V gene TRBV27; D gene unclear. Per germline, CDR1 MNHEY and CDR2 SMNVEV (reference sequence). Deletions cut 7 bases from V and 4 bases from J, with 16 bases between. CDR3 size: 14 residues. The CDR3 bases are TGTGCCAGCAATTCTCGGAGGGTGGGCACTGAAGCTTTCTTT. Its translation: CASNSRRVGTEAFF.